Described below is a single TCR beta chain sequence and its context. No antigen is known for it. Within one base of it there is no much larger clone, and no base qualities were kept. This sample was taken from a study of shared clonotypes between healthy human individuals (dated by TCRdb to the early 2020s). In terms of the full investigation: Three men and a couple of women, aged 18 to 49 years, made up the cohort. Libraries were prepared and TCR repertoires were sequenced by different laboratories using diverse techniques, in order to increase sequencing depth and limit assay-specific biases. Per donor, leukapheresis produced somewhere between about 0.9 and 9 billion PBMCs. To estimate repertoire size and how much clonotypes are shared between individuals, the study performed deep sequencing of blood TCR repertoires from 4 to 6 healthy adults. Per donor, three plates each were used for CD4 naive and CD4 memory, two for CD8 naive, and one for CD8 memory.

Here is what the overall study found, with its caveats: Only blood was sampled, and tissue TCR repertoires likely differ from those in blood. Higher generation probabilities were observed for clonotypes shared by all four sorted-subset donors than for non-shared clonotypes. Because the study included a small number of donors, the genetic and exposure-history diversity represented was limited. Larger estimated clonotype richness was generally found for naive subsets than for memory subsets. Even with the large sequencing depth, rarefaction of the sorted-subset datasets indicated that sequencing was incomplete. Based on pairwise subsampling, the degree of clonotype sharing among donors was expected to be affected by sequencing depth. About 5% of naive CD4, 3% to 3.5% of naive CD8, about 2.1% of memory CD4, and over 0.35% of memory CD8 clonotypes were shared across a handful of donors.

The donors were healthy, HIV-negative adults with no recently reported acute infections or vaccinations. Only Caucasian adults living in Nashville, Tennessee, USA were represented among the donors. CD4+ T cells were enriched by magnetic negative selection; naive cells were then positively selected on CD45RA, and the negative fraction formed the memory subset. After blood collection by leukapheresis, PBMCs were isolated using Ficoll-Histopaque density gradient centrifugation and then cryopreserved in the vapor phase of liquid nitrogen. Analytical flow cytometry was used to check the purity and quantity of every magnetically sorted T cell population. Each sorted fraction had its genomic DNA isolated and then quantified by UV absorbance on a Nanodrop 2000c. Reading the germline V gene gives CDR1 SGDLS and CDR2 YYNGEE. The V end gives up 4 bases and the J end 8 bases, leaving 12 bases in the junction not matched to a gene. The CDR3 has 16 amino acids, counting the end cysteine and phenylalanine. The read is trimmed to its CDR3 DNA, 48 bases read in frame from base 1.

TCR CDR3 regions were amplified from genomic DNA by multiplex PCR using the deep immunoSEQ assay. Extracted genomic DNA from each cell subset was distributed evenly across all wells of several immunoSEQ 96-well plates, and each plate was treated as a replicate. For sorted subsets, each replicate PCR was loaded with 200 ng genomic DNA, equivalent to 25,000 to 30,000 T cell genomes. Purified libraries were quantified with a Qubit 3.0 fluorometer, sized on a Bioanalyzer 2100, and re-quantified with the KAPA Library Quantification kit. Every immunoSEQ 96-well plate was sequenced on a dedicated single-read 150-cycle Illumina NextSeq 550 flow cell. The study's processing was this. Because the immunoSEQ output included only junctional sequences and no quality scores, the filtering could not be the same as the filtering used for full-length reads. Sequences were annotated with PyIR, a Python wrapper for IgBLAST v1.9, using IMGT germline references to assign V/J genes and CDR3. Any read was removed if the V/J assignment was weak (E-value above 1e-6), the CDR3 was missing, or the read contained stop codons, out-of-frame junctions, or ambiguous translated residues. V3J clonotypes were defined as sequences sharing an identical inferred V gene, J gene, and CDR3 amino acid sequence. The percentage overlap between two repertoires was calculated by dividing the number of shared unique clonotypes by the size of the smaller repertoire. Richness of each repertoire was evaluated using RTK rarefaction, the Chao1 estimator, and Recon v2.1 estimates of unobserved clonotypes. Generation probabilities for all TCRbeta clonotypes obtained by the gDNA method from a handful of donors were computed using OLGA. The source is immuneACCESS, and TCRdb retained only in-frame sequences with V and J called. Part of the clones is not carried over; for the studies checked, unresolved V genes explain less than half of this, and the remainder is unexplained. That table is the source of V, J and clone size, and D and trimming were worked out from the DNA. The sample table records about 1.5 million clones; roughly 96% of these occur just once. The top ten constitute over 1% of the sample.

The sequence is built from TRBV9 and TRBJ2-1; a stretch of 10 junction bases matches TRBD2. The sequenced material came from naive CD4+ T cells sorted from blood. What this sample's cell subset or site label stands for: CD45RA+ positively selected. The sequence came from a man aged 30 to 39 in good health. The CDR3: CASSSTGSLAGDEQFF. The nucleotide sequence is given as TGTGCCAGCAGCTCGACGGGGTCGCTAGCGGGAGATGAGCAGTTCTTC.